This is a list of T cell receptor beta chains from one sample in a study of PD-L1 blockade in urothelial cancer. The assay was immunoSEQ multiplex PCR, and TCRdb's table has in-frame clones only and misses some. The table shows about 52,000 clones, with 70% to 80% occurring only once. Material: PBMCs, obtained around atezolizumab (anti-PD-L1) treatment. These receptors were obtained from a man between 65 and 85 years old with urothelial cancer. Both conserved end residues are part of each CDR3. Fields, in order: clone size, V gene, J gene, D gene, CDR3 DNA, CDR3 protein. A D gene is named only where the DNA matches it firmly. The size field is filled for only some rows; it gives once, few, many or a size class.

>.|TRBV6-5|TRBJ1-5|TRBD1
TGTGCCAGCAGAGGGACAGGGGAGAATCAGCCCCAGCATTTT
CASRGTGENQPQHF
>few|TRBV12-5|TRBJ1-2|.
TGTGCTAGTGCCCAGACAGAAGGCTATGGCTACACCTTC
CASAQTEGYGYTF
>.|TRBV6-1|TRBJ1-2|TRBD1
TGTGCCAGCGGGCGGACAGGGTCTTCTGCTGGCTACACCTTC
CASGRTGSSAGYTF
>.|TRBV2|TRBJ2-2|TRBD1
TGTGCCAGCAGTGAATGGACAGGGGTGACCGGGGAGCTGTTTTTT
CASSEWTGVTGELFF
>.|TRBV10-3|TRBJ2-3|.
TGTGCCATCAGTGAGGGTGGAGTATTGGATACGCAGTATTTT
CAISEGGVLDTQYF
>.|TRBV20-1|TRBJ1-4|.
TGCAGTGCTAGAGACTCCCCGGGACTGTTTTTT
CSARDSPGLFF
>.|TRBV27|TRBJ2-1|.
TGTGCCAGCTCACCCAGGGAACATGAGCAGTTCTTC
CASSPREHEQFF
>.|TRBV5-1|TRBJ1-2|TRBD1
TGCGCCAGCAGCACAGGGGATCGATCCGGGGTTGGCTACACCTTC
CASSTGDRSGVGYTF
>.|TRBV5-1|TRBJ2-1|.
TGCGCCAGCAGCTTCGGGGGAAGTTACAATGAGCAGTTCTTC
CASSFGGSYNEQFF
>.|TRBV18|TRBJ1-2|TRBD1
TGTGCCAGCTCACCAACACAGGGGAATGGCTACACCTTC
CASSPTQGNGYTF
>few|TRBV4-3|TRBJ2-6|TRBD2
TGCGCCAGCAGCCAGATGGGACTAGCGGGCGGGGGGGCCAACGTCCTGACTTTC
CASSQMGLAGGGANVLTF
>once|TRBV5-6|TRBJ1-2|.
TGTGCCAGCAGCTTCGCAGGGGAAGTACGTGGCTACACCTTC
CASSFAGEVRGYTF
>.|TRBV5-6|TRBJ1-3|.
TGTGCCAGCAACTACCAGGGGTATCTAGGAAATACCATATATTTT
CASNYQGYLGNTIYF
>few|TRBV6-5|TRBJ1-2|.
TGTGCCAGCAGTTACTCGACCAGGGGTTATGGCTACACCTTC
CASSYSTRGYGYTF
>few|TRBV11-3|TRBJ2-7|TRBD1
TGTGCCAGCAGCTTAGGACAGGGGGTCGGATACGAGCAGTACTTC
CASSLGQGVGYEQYF
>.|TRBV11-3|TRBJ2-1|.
TGTGCCAGCAGCCCAAGGTCCCAGCGGAAATCCTACAATGAGCAGTTCTTC
CASSPRSQRKSYNEQFF
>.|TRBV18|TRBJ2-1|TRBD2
TGTGCCAGCTCACCAGACAAACTAGCGGCCTACAATGAGCAGTTCTTC
CASSPDKLAAYNEQFF
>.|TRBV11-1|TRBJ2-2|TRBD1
TGTGCCAGCAGCGACCGACAGGGGAACGGGGAGCTGTTTTTT
CASSDRQGNGELFF